Presented here are 20 T cell receptor beta chains from one specimen sequenced in a study of shared clonotypes between healthy human individuals. Repertoires were generated with immunoSEQ multiplex PCR, while TCRdb's copy carries only in-frame clones and drops some. The sample consists of more than 2 million clones, more than 90% of them appearing once. Sequencing was performed on naive CD4+ T cells sorted from blood. Subset noted: CD45RA+ positively selected. The receptors derive from a man between 18 and 29 years old in good health.

This clone was seen just once. This chain connects TRBV4-1 to TRBJ1-2; D might be TRBD1 (6 bases). The CDR3 runs to 16 residues. Germline-derived CDR1 and CDR2 are MGHRA and YSYEKL. The V gene lost 4 bases and the J gene lost 1 base, with 16 bases spanning the gap. The CDR3 loop is CASSRTRDMSNYGYTF. In DNA, the CDR3 is TGCGCCAGCAGCCGCACCCGGGACATGAGTAACTATGGCTACACCTTC.

This clone was seen a single time. V usage is TRBV28 and J usage is TRBJ2-5; possible D gene TRBD2, 5 bases. Trimming removed 9 bases at V and 3 bases at J, with 17 bases between. The CDR3 length is 14 residues. Germline CDR1 is MDHEN and CDR2 is SYDVKM. CDR3 protein: CASDQSGPKETQYF. The CDR3 DNA sequence: TGTGCCAGTGACCAGAGCGGACCCAAAGAGACCCAGTACTTC.

This rearrangement joins TRBV7-2 to TRBJ1-1; D is possibly TRBD1 (5 bases). Trimming removed 3 bases at V and 6 bases at J, with 11 bases between. This CDR3 has 13 amino acids. Germline CDR1 and CDR2: SGHTA and FQGNSA. The CDR3 region has the DNA TGTGCCAGCAGCTTTGGTATGGGGGCTGAAGCTTTCTTT. Protein: CASSFGMGAEAFF.

V and J are TRBV29-1 and TRBJ2-3; TRBD2 matches 8 bases. With 4 bases clipped from V and 4 bases from J, the junction kept 13 bases outside the gene matches. Germline CDR1 SQVTM, CDR2 ANQGSEA. This CDR3 has 16 amino acids. This CDR3 reads CSVGTRSGGPPDTQYF. The CDR3 DNA sequence: TGCAGCGTTGGTACCCGGAGCGGGGGCCCCCCAGATACGCAGTATTTT.

This clone was detected once. The CDR3, as DNA: TGTGCCAGCAGCTTAGAGGGGCTAGGGGAGCTGTTTTTT. Its protein is CASSLEGLGELFF. The chain recombines TRBV7-6 with TRBJ2-2; the D gene is possibly TRBD1 (5 bases). The CDR3 is 13 amino acids. Germline assignment: CDR1 SGHVS and CDR2 FNYEAQ. Trimming stripped 1 base from V and 8 bases from J, with 8 bases between.

This chain links TRBV5-4 with TRBJ2-5, with D hard to call. V lost 2 bases to trimming and J lost 4 bases, with 12 bases between them. Germline CDR1 reads SGHNT; CDR2 reads YYREEE (reference sequence). This CDR3 is 14 amino acids long. CDR3 DNA sequence: TGTGCCAGCAGCTTTGATGGTACTGGAGAGACCCAGTACTTC. Translation gives CASSFDGTGETQYF.

CDR3 residues: CAISESGPENSPLHF. The DNA of the CDR3 is TGTGCCATCAGTGAGTCCGGGCCCGAAAATTCACCCCTCCACTTT. The rearrangement uses TRBV10-3 and TRBJ1-6; D is ambiguous. The CDR3 length is 15 residues. Trimming stripped 0 bases from V and 7 bases from J, with 10 bases between. Germline V lookup: CDR1 ENHRY, CDR2 SYGVKD.

The J gene is TRBJ2-1, the V gene TRBV19; perhaps TRBD2 as D (5 bases). V was cut by 1 base and J by 3 bases, with 10 bases left in between. This CDR3 region has 15 residues. CDR1 is LNHDA, CDR2 SQIVND, per germline (reference sequence). CDR3 DNA sequence: TGTGCCAGTAGTATAGGGGCCGGGATCTACAATGAGCAGTTCTTC. Amino acid sequence: CASSIGAGIYNEQFF.

The V gene is TRBV19, the J gene TRBJ1-5, with unresolved D. CDR1 and CDR2 from the germline V gene are LNHDA and SQIVND (reference sequence). This CDR3 is 15 amino acids long. V lost 5 bases and J 1 base, leaving 12 bases between the germline ends. CDR3 DNA sequence: TGTGCCAGTAGTCTCAGAGACGGCAGCAATCAGCCCCAGCATTTT. Translation: CASSLRDGSNQPQHF.

This chain connects TRBV28 to TRBJ2-3; TRBD1 matches at 8 bases. CDR1 and CDR2 (germline): MDHEN, SYDVKM. V trimming: 6 bases; J trimming: 2 bases; junction bases outside the gene matches: 7. This CDR3 spans 15 amino acids. CDR3 coding DNA: TGTGCCAGCAGATCCCGGGACAGGCCCACAGATACGCAGTATTTT. Protein product: CASRSRDRPTDTQYF. The full variable domain, with the rest looked up from reference TRBV28 and TRBJ2-3, is DVKVTQSSRYLVKRTGEKVFLECVQDMDHENMFWYRQDPGLGLRLIYFSYDVKMKEKGDIPEGYSVSREKKERFSLILESASTNQTSMYLCASRSRDRPTDTQYFGPGTRLTVL.

In its sample, this clone was seen once. V gene TRBV11-2 combines with J gene TRBJ2-5; 7 bases line up with TRBD1. The length of the CDR3 is 13 residues. Germline CDR1 SGHAT, CDR2 FQNNGV. The V gene end was trimmed by 0 bases and the J gene end by 6 bases; junction bases not matched to a gene: 1. In nucleotides, the CDR3 is TGTGCCAGCAGCTTAGAGAGGGGGCAGACCCAGTACTTC. Translated, it gives CASSLERGQTQYF.

The rearrangement links TRBV5-4 to TRBJ1-2, with D unresolved. The germline V gene has CDR1 SGHNT and CDR2 YYREEE (reference sequence). V lost 7 bases and J lost 2, with 18 bases in between. The CDR3 runs to 15 residues. CDR3 amino acids: CASRNPVGGNYGYTF. The CDR3 DNA reads TGTGCCAGCCGCAACCCGGTGGGAGGGAACTATGGCTACACCTTC.

The J gene is TRBJ1-3, the V gene TRBV6-1; D is possibly TRBD1 (6 bases). The germline V gene has CDR1 MNHNS and CDR2 SASEGT. The CDR3 totals 13 residues. The V end was cut by 8 bases, the J end by 4 bases, with 12 bases between. This CDR3 reads CASQSGAGNTIYF. CDR3 DNA sequence: TGTGCCAGCCAATCGGGGGCAGGAAACACCATATATTTT.

This rearrangement joins TRBV11-2 to TRBJ2-3, with D possibly TRBD2 on 5 matching bases. Between the trimmed V and J ends, which lost 5 bases and 5 bases, there was a span of 14 bases. The germline CDR1 and CDR2 sequences are SGHAT and FQNNGV. The CDR3 runs 14 residues. The chain's CDR3 is CASSEWTLGDTQYF. The CDR3 nucleotides are TGTGCCAGCAGCGAATGGACTTTAGGAGATACGCAGTATTTT.

The chain uses TRBV27 and TRBJ1-5, with D uncertain. Trimming pared 3 bases from V and 4 bases from J, leaving 10 bases between. This CDR3 contains 14 residues. In germline, CDR1 is MNHEY, CDR2 SMNVEV (reference sequence). The CDR3 reads CASSLPGGNQPQHF. CDR3 nucleotides: TGTGCCAGCAGTTTGCCAGGCGGAAATCAGCCCCAGCATTTT.

J is TRBJ2-3 and V is TRBV7-9, with D hard to call. The CDR3 has 15 amino acids. Trimming took off 0 bases at V and 2 bases at J, with 9 bases between the two ends. Germline CDR1 and CDR2: SEHNR and FQNEAQ (reference sequence). In DNA, the CDR3 is TGTGCCAGCAGCTTAGCTGAGCAGGCCACAGATACGCAGTATTTT. Translating it yields CASSLAEQATDTQYF.

This chain joins TRBV5-1 and TRBJ2-2; 9 nucleotides align to TRBD1. V was clipped by 1 base and J by 4 bases; unmatched bases: 5. There are 16 residues in the CDR3. The V gene's germline CDR1 is SGHRS and CDR2 YFSETQ. CDR3 loop: CASSLPGTGFTGELFF. The CDR3 DNA reads as TGCGCCAGCAGCTTGCCCGGGACAGGGTTCACCGGGGAGCTGTTTTTT. Looking up the rest from reference TRBV5-1 and TRBJ2-2 gives the full variable domain: KAGVTQTPRYLIKTRGQQVTLSCSPISGHRSVSWYQQTPGQGLQFLFEYFSETQRNKGNFPGRFSGRQFSNSRSEMNVSTLELGDSALYLCASSLPGTGFTGELFFGEGSRLTVL.

The chain is built from TRBV7-9 and TRBJ2-5, with D tentatively TRBD1 or TRBD2 (5 bases each). The CDR3 runs 14 residues. Germline CDR1 is SEHNR and CDR2 is FQNEAQ (reference sequence). V was shortened by 0 bases and J by 7 bases, with 12 bases between the two germline ends. CDR3: CASSLAGPKGTQYF. The DNA for the CDR3 is TGTGCCAGCAGCTTAGCGGGACCGAAGGGGACCCAGTACTTC.

The genes are TRBV9 and TRBJ1-3; tentative D call: TRBD1 (5 bases). The length of the CDR3 is 18 residues. V lost 4 bases, J lost 4 bases, and 24 bases lay in between. Germline loops: CDR1 SGDLS, CDR2 YYNGEE. The CDR3 spells CASSITVGGIRNGNTIYF. The DNA for the CDR3 is TGTGCCAGCAGCATCACGGTGGGGGGTATAAGGAACGGAAACACCATATATTTT.

This clone has a single count. V is TRBV18 and J is TRBJ1-2, with D perhaps TRBD1 (5 bases). This CDR3 is built from 13 residues. V was shortened by 4 bases and J by 8 bases, with 14 bases between the two germline ends. The germline V gene encodes CDR1 KGHSH and CDR2 LQKENI. DNA of the CDR3: TGTGCCAGCTCACGTTCGTTCAGGGAAGGCTACACCTTC. It is translated as CASSRSFREGYTF. Together with reference TRBV18 and TRBJ1-2, the CDR3 gives the full variable domain: NAGVMQNPRHLVRRRGQEARLRCSPMKGHSHVYWYRQLPEEGLKFMVYLQKENIIDESGMPKERFSAEFPKEGPSILRIQQVVRGDSAAYFCASSRSFREGYTFGSGTRLTVV.